Listed here are 3 T cell receptor beta chains from one sample, sequenced in a study of cytomegalovirus exposure and HLA in healthy donors. Some clones are missing from TCRdb's copy, which holds only in-frame ones; the method was immunoSEQ multiplex PCR. Of about 150,000 clones in the sample, about 94% are singletons; the top ten hold approximately 1.8%. The sequenced sample was PBMCs. All receptors derive from a young man in good health and CMV-seropositive.

The J gene is TRBJ1-4, the V gene TRBV5-1, with 10 bases that match TRBD1. The ends lost 4 bases at V and 10 bases at J; junction bases unmatched: 16. The length of the CDR3 is 17 residues. From germline, CDR1 is SGHRS and CDR2 YFSETQ. CDR3 residues: CASSPGTGVQGVGKLFF. The CDR3 DNA follows: TGCGCCAGCAGCCCCGGGACAGGGGTACAGGGAGTTGGAAAACTGTTTTTT.

The chain couples TRBV7-2 to TRBJ1-1; D not resolved. The CDR3 loop spans 16 amino acids. In germline, CDR1 is SGHTA, CDR2 FQGNSA. Trimming left V 1 base short and J 11 bases short, with 23 bases between. The CDR3 DNA reads TGTGCCAGCAGCTTAGGGGCCCCAAACTTACCTTTCCGCGCTTTCTTT. This gives the protein CASSLGAPNLPFRAFF.

V gene TRBV28 combines with J gene TRBJ2-7, with TRBD1 matching 11 bases. The CDR3 is 15 amino acids. Germline CDR1 and CDR2: MDHEN and SYDVKM. V shed 6 bases, J shed 4 bases, and the junction held 8 bases outside the gene matches. The CDR3 coding sequence is TGTGCCAGCAGGGAACCTGGACAGGGGGCTTACGAGCAGTACTTC. This codes for CASREPGQGAYEQYF.